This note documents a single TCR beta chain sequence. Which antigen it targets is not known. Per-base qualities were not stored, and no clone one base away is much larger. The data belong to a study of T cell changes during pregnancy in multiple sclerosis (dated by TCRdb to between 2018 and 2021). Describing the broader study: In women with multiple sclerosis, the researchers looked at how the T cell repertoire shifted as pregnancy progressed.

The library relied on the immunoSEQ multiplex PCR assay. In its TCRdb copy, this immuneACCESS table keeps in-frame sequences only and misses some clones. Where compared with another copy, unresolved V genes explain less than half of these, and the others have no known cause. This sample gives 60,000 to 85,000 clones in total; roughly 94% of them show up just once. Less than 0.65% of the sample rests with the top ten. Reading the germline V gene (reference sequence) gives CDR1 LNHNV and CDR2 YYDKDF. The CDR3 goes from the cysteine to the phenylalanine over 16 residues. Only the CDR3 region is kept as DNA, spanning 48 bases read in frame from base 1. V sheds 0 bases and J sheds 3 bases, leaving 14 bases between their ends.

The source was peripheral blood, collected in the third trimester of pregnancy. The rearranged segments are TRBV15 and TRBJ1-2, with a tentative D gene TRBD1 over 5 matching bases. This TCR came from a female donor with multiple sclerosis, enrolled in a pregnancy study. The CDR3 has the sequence CATSRDTPGLDYGYTF. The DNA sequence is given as TGTGCCACCAGCAGAGATACCCCGGGACTGGACTATGGCTACACCTTC.